The 32 T cell receptor beta chains given below trace back to one sample, sequenced in a study of blood T cells in healthy people across ages. Through a sample-barcoded 5' primer and a J-beta primer mix, a second PCR was run for 7 to 11 cycles. TCRdb used MiXCR to reprocess the 5' RACE reads, holding one entry per CDR3 protein. Of roughly 1,500,000 distinct CDR3 sequences in the sample, approximately 40% were seen once. Sequencing used blood. The source of these receptors is a woman between 18 and 30 years old in good health.

The V and J genes are TRBV11-2 and TRBJ2-1; 8 bases are a match to TRBD2. The CDR3 runs 20 residues. Germline V lookup: CDR1 SGHAT, CDR2 FQNNGV. Trimming cost V 3 bases and J 3 bases; bases outside gene matches: 19. CDR3 bases: TGTGCCAGCAGCTTGGCGGGGACTAGTCACTACTTTATGGTCTACAATGAGCAGTTCTTC. Translated: CASSLAGTSHYFMVYNEQFF.

This clonotype was counted between two and nine times. The chain links TRBV30 to TRBJ2-7, with TRBD1 matching 10 bases. J lost 2 bases, V lost 3 bases, and 10 bases had no gene match. The CDR3 runs 16 residues. Germline V lookup: CDR1 GTSNPN, CDR2 SVGIG (reference sequence). The CDR3 reads CAWRSSVGQGTYEQYF. The CDR3 nucleotides are TGTGCCTGGAGGTCATCGGTGGGACAGGGGACCTACGAGCAGTACTTC.

This clonotype has a count of ten or more. This rearrangement joins TRBV6-5 to TRBJ2-1; D uncertain. The CDR3 length is 14 residues. Germline loops: CDR1 MNHEY, CDR2 SVGAGI. Trimming shortened V by 7 bases and J by 6 bases, and 16 bases separated the two germline ends. The CDR3 here is CASTLHGPSNEQFF. In nucleotides, the CDR3 is TGTGCCAGCACCTTACACGGACCGTCCAATGAGCAGTTCTTC.

The table lists this clonotype with a few counts. J is TRBJ1-1 and V is TRBV20-1; weak D call: TRBD1 (6 bases). The CDR3 runs to 16 residues. V lost 7 bases to trimming and J lost 3 bases, with 24 bases between them. Germline V gene lookup returns CDR1 DFQATT and CDR2 SNEGSKA (reference sequence). CDR3 coding DNA: TGCAGTGTTACAGGGCCCTCGAGGGCAAAGGACACTGAAGCTTTCTTT. Residues: CSVTGPSRAKDTEAFF.

This clonotype has a handful of counts. The CDR3 DNA reads as TGTGCCAGCACCTCACCCTACGAGCAGTACTTC. It is translated as CASTSPYEQYF. V gene TRBV6-2 or TRBV6-3 combines with J gene TRBJ2-7, with D uncertain. Trimming left V 7 bases short and J 2 bases short, with 6 bases between. Germline V gives CDR1 MNHEY, CDR2 SVGEGT. The length of the CDR3 is 11 residues.

The chain recombines TRBV7-8 with TRBJ2-1; D call uncertain. There are 15 residues in the CDR3. V was clipped by 2 bases and J by 13 bases, with 21 bases between them. CDR1 is SGHVS and CDR2 is FQNEAQ in the germline V gene. CDR3 loop: CASSLKPEYQETQFF. CDR3 bases: TGTGCCAGCAGCTTAAAACCGGAGTACCAAGAGACCCAGTTCTTC.

V usage is TRBV4-1 and J usage is TRBJ1-1, with D hard to call. The germline V gene has CDR1 MGHRA and CDR2 YSYEKL. This CDR3 is built from 15 residues. Trimming stripped 0 bases from V and 1 base from J, with 9 bases between. This chain's CDR3 is CASSQDWVANTEAFF. In nucleotides, the CDR3 is TGCGCCAGCAGCCAAGATTGGGTTGCGAACACTGAAGCTTTCTTT.

This clonotype has a handful of counts. This chain connects TRBV27 to TRBJ2-5, with D perhaps matching TRBD1 or TRBD2 (5 bases each). In germline, CDR1 is MNHEY, CDR2 SMNVEV (reference sequence). V gave up 3 bases and J gave up 11 bases, with 16 bases separating them. This CDR3 has 13 amino acids. Here the CDR3 DNA reads TGTGCCAGCAGTTTGGGGGATGTCAATGAGCAGTACTTC. It yields the protein CASSLGDVNEQYF.

The rearrangement joins TRBV20-1 to TRBJ2-1; 9 bases fit TRBD2. This CDR3 spans 18 amino acids. Germline lookup yields CDR1 DFQATT and CDR2 SNEGSKA (reference sequence). J gave up 0 bases and V 0 bases, and 9 bases lay outside the gene matches. CDR3 sequence reads: CSARDQWAGGSSYNEQFF. In DNA form, the CDR3 reads TGCAGTGCTAGAGATCAATGGGCGGGGGGGAGCTCCTACAATGAGCAGTTCTTC.

V gene TRBV11-2 combines with J gene TRBJ2-1, with D unresolved. The V end was cut by 5 bases, the J end by 13 bases, with 21 bases between. CDR3 length equals 14 residues. CDR1 SGHAT and CDR2 FQNNGV come from the germline V gene. This chain's CDR3 is CASSPGSVQETQFF. CDR3 bases: TGTGCCAGCAGCCCGGGCAGTGTACAAGAGACCCAGTTCTTC.

The J gene is TRBJ2-3, the V gene TRBV5-6, with D possibly matching TRBD2 (6 bases). Trimming stripped 2 bases from V and 0 bases from J, with 13 bases between. The CDR3 is 16 residues long. The V gene's germline CDR1 is SGHDT and CDR2 YYEEEE. This chain's CDR3 is CASSFGLMTSTDTQYF. The CDR3 DNA follows: TGTGCCAGCAGCTTTGGACTAATGACGAGCACAGATACGCAGTATTTT.

The rearrangement uses TRBV10-3 and TRBJ2-7; TRBD1 matches 11 bases. J was trimmed by 4 bases and V by 4 bases; bases with no gene match: 3. The germline V gene encodes CDR1 ENHRY and CDR2 SYGVKD. The CDR3 loop spans 14 amino acids. CDR3 in DNA: TGTGCCATCAGTGGGACAGGGGGCTTGTACGAGCAGTACTTC. Amino acids: CAISGTGGLYEQYF.

This clonotype has only a few counts. This chain uses TRBV7-8 with TRBJ2-1; 12 bases match TRBD2. The germline CDR1 and CDR2 sequences are SGHVS and FQNEAQ. The ends lost 2 bases at V and 6 bases at J; junction bases unmatched: 8. The CDR3 is made up of 17 amino acids. CDR3 in amino acids: CASSLSTSGRRGNEQFF. CDR3 sequence (DNA): TGTGCCAGCAGCTTAAGCACTAGCGGGAGGAGGGGCAATGAGCAGTTCTTC.

This clonotype was seen ten or more times. This sequence joins TRBV4-1 and TRBJ2-1; D not resolved. Germline V CDR1 and CDR2: MGHRA, YSYEKL. The CDR3 sequence is 13 residues long. V was shortened by 3 bases and J by 7 bases, with 10 bases between the two germline ends. The DNA for the CDR3 is TGCGCCAGCAGCCAGAACCAGATAAATGAGCAGTTCTTC. Protein: CASSQNQINEQFF.

The table lists this clonotype with a few counts. The chain is built from TRBV6-5 and TRBJ2-7; D possibly matches TRBD1 or TRBD2 (5 bases each). This CDR3 is built from 13 residues. CDR1 and CDR2 (germline): MNHEY, SVGAGI. V lost 6 bases, J lost 5 bases, and 14 bases lay in between. The CDR3 is CASSPLGEDEQYF. CDR3 bases: TGTGCCAGCAGCCCCCTGGGGGAAGACGAGCAGTACTTC.

This chain connects TRBV20-1 to TRBJ2-7; no clear D gene. The V gene's germline CDR1 is DFQATT and CDR2 SNEGSKA (reference sequence). Trimming pared 2 bases from V and 7 bases from J, leaving 18 bases between. This CDR3 is built from 14 residues. CDR3 sequence: CSARLEPLIDEQYF. Here the CDR3 DNA reads TGCAGTGCTAGATTAGAGCCCCTAATAGATGAGCAGTACTTC.

This clonotype was counted ten times or more. The chain combines TRBV25-1 with TRBJ1-5, with a weak D call TRBD1 (5 bases). The CDR3 has 14 amino acids. In germline, CDR1 is MGHDK, CDR2 SYGVNS. The V end was cut by 6 bases, the J end by 2 bases, with 11 bases between. CDR3 DNA: TGTGCCAGCAGGGCCTCGGGGGGCAATCAGCCCCAGCATTTT. Protein sequence: CASRASGGNQPQHF.

This clonotype was detected once. A read error may be the cause here, since a much bigger clone is one base away. The chain carries TRBV20-1 and TRBJ2-1, with D uncertain. Per germline, CDR1 DFQATT and CDR2 SNEGSKA (reference sequence). The CDR3 sequence is 11 residues long. DNA for the CDR3: TGCTGTGCTAGGATCGGGTTCGGGCAGTTCTTC. This gives the protein CCARIGFGQFF.

This clonotype has a handful of counts. V and J are TRBV7-8 and TRBJ1-1; TRBD1 matches at 8 bases. The V segment lost 5 bases and the J segment 8 bases; nucleotides outside the gene matches: 4. There are 12 residues in the CDR3. CDR1 SGHVS and CDR2 FQNEAQ come from the germline V gene. This CDR3 reads CASSTRQGEAFF. Written as DNA, the CDR3 is TGTGCCAGCAGCACCCGACAGGGGGAAGCTTTCTTT.

J is TRBJ2-4 and V is TRBV7-2; 10 bases are a match to TRBD2. Trimming at V came to 0 bases and at J to 15 bases, leaving 5 bases not matched to a gene. CDR1 and CDR2 from the germline V gene are SGHTA and FQGNSA. CDR3 size: 13 residues. Here the CDR3 reads CASSLASSGRRYF. The DNA for the CDR3 is TGTGCCAGCAGCTTAGCTTCTAGCGGGAGAAGGTACTTC. The variable domain in full, with the rest retrieved from reference TRBV7-2 and TRBJ2-4, is GAGVSQSPSNKVTEKGKDVELRCDPISGHTALYWYRQSLGQGLEFLIYFQGNSAPDKSGLPSDRFSAERTGGSVSTLTIQRTQQEDSAVYLCASSLASSGRRYFGAGTRLSVL.

The chain combines TRBV4-2 with TRBJ1-1; D uncertain. CDR1 LGHNA and CDR2 YNFKEQ come from the germline V gene. Trimming removed 4 bases at V and 0 bases at J, with 9 bases between. The CDR3 extends over 14 amino acids. The CDR3 DNA is TGTGCCAGCAGCCCGTCGGAGATGAACACTGAAGCTTTCTTT. Protein: CASSPSEMNTEAFF.

The gene calls are TRBV6-2 or TRBV6-3 and TRBJ2-7; 10 bases are a match to TRBD2. The end of the DNA aligns better with TRBJ2-5, so the J call may be wrong. CDR1 and CDR2 from the germline V gene are MNHEY and SVGEGT. There are 18 residues in the CDR3. The CDR3 sequence is CASSYLLAGAELKETQYF. CDR3 in DNA: TGTGCCAGCAGTTACCTCCTAGCGGGAGCGGAGTTGAAAGAGACCCAGTACTTC.

This clonotype was seen a handful of times. The gene calls are TRBV5-5 and TRBJ2-7; TRBD2 is a possible D gene (6 bases). The ends were cut back, 2 bases at V and 4 bases at J, with 19 bases in the middle. Per the germline V gene, CDR1 is SGHKS and CDR2 is YYEKEE (reference sequence). CDR3 length equals 16 residues. CDR3 DNA: TGTGCCAGCAGCTTCGGTATAGGGACTTCTACTTACGAGCAGTACTTC. Its protein is CASSFGIGTSTYEQYF.

A few counts support this clonotype. This chain links TRBV2 with TRBJ2-5; D is possibly TRBD2 (6 bases). V gave up 6 bases and J gave up 2 bases, with 16 bases separating them. In germline, CDR1 is SNHLY, CDR2 FYNNEI. The length of the CDR3 is 15 residues. The CDR3 spells CASSEGTPQQETQYF. The CDR3 bases are TGTGCCAGCAGCGAGGGGACTCCCCAGCAAGAGACCCAGTACTTC.

The chain has TRBV9 and TRBJ2-3; no clear D. The CDR3 sequence is 18 residues long. Per germline, CDR1 SGDLS and CDR2 YYNGEE. Trimming removed 0 bases at V and 2 bases at J, with 19 bases between. CDR3 sequence: CASSVGQSNNQFTDTQYF. CDR3 sequence (DNA): TGTGCCAGCAGCGTAGGTCAGAGTAATAATCAATTCACAGATACGCAGTATTTT.

This rearrangement joins TRBV7-3 to TRBJ2-6; D ambiguous. The V and J ends lost 8 bases and 2 bases respectively, with 10 bases between them. Germline assignment: CDR1 SGHTA and CDR2 FQGTGA. The CDR3 contains 14 residues. The DNA of the CDR3 is TGTGCCAGCGAAGATGGGGCTGGGGCCAACGTCCTGACTTTC. The encoded protein is CASEDGAGANVLTF.

Concerning this clonotype: A clone one base away is much larger, so this may be a read error. The V call is TRBV7-6, the J call TRBJ2-4; D is ambiguous. Germline CDR1 is SGHVS and CDR2 is FNYEAQ. Trimming shortened V by 2 bases and J by 15 bases, and 11 bases separated the two germline ends. The CDR3 is 11 residues long. The CDR3 DNA reads TGTGCCAGCAGCTTAAGGGAAGAGCGGTACTTC. It specifies CASSLREERYF.

This clonotype was seen more than once but under ten times. The rearrangement links TRBV7-7 to TRBJ2-7, with 13 nucleotides matching TRBD2. The J call may be faulty, since TRBJ2-5 better matches the DNA end. From germline, CDR1 is SSHAT and CDR2 FNYEAQ (reference sequence). This CDR3 contains 16 residues. CDR3 residues: CASSIGLAGVGETQYF. CDR3 coding DNA: TGTGCCAGCAGCATCGGACTAGCGGGAGTGGGAGAGACCCAGTACTTC.

This clonotype was found once. This sequence joins TRBV14 and TRBJ2-7; 9 nucleotides agree with TRBD2. The closer fit of TRBJ2-4 to the DNA end suggests the J call may be wrong. Germline lookup yields CDR1 SGHDN and CDR2 FVKESK. The CDR3 has 14 amino acids. The CDR3 coding sequence is TGTGCCAGCAGCCAAGCCCCTAGCGGGGACATTCAGTACTTC. Translated: CASSQAPSGDIQYF.

This clonotype was counted once. The chain combines TRBV9 with TRBJ2-2; 8 bases fit TRBD2. The V and J ends lost 10 bases and 3 bases, in that order; junction bases with no gene match: 5. The germline CDR1 and CDR2 sequences are SGDLS and YYNGEE. The CDR3 runs to 13 residues. CDR3 region: CASGGEDTGELFF. CDR3 DNA sequence: TGTGCCTCGGGGGGGGAGGACACCGGGGAGCTGTTTTTT.

The chain joins TRBV7-9 to TRBJ1-2; TRBD1 is a possible D gene (5 bases). Germline CDR1 is SEHNR and CDR2 is FQNEAQ (reference sequence). The CDR3 sequence is 14 residues long. The V end was cut by 3 bases, the J end by 3 bases, with 11 bases between. CDR3 bases: TGTGCCAGCAGCTTGGACAATAGAGACTATGGCTACACCTTC. Its protein is CASSLDNRDYGYTF.

A note on this clonotype: Its ends do not fully match the called genes, so a read error is possible. J is TRBJ2-6 and V is TRBV12-3 or TRBV12-4; D not resolved. The CDR3 covers 13 residues. The CDR3 nucleotides read TGCGCCGCAGCCCTCTCTGGGGCCAACGTCCTGACTTTC. Translated: CAAALSGANVLTF.